The 19 T cell receptor beta chains below were found in one sample sequenced in a study of T cells in narcolepsy (dated by TCRdb to the late 2010s). The library was obtained by the immunoSEQ multiplex PCR assay. The table comes from immuneACCESS by way of TCRdb, which keeps in-frame sequences with V and J called. Part of the clones is missing from these tables; in studies checked, under half for an unresolved V gene and the rest for unknown reasons. This sample lists around 32,000 clones; around 86% were detected once. 2% to 3% of the sample is in the top ten clones. Sequencing was performed on CD45RA- memory CD4+ T cells from PBMCs. Read against the paper, the sample's cell subset or site label means: memory T cells sorted ex vivo from peripheral blood. These receptors came from a human donor with narcolepsy.

The chain recombines TRBV14 with TRBJ2-2; D ambiguous. The CDR3 is made up of 15 amino acids. The V end lost 1 base, the J end lost 1 base, and 7 bases lay between the germline ends. Germline V gene sequence: CDR1 SGHDN, CDR2 FVKESK. CDR3 protein: CASSQGAGNTGELFF. CDR3 nucleotides: TGTGCCAGCAGCCAAGGAGCAGGGAACACCGGGGAGCTGTTTTTT.

CDR3 sequence (DNA): TGTGCCAGCAGCTTAGAGAGGTGGGACAGAAAGGGGCCCGGGGAGCTGTTTTTT. Translating it yields CASSLERWDRKGPGELFF. V usage is TRBV11-3 and J usage is TRBJ2-2, with TRBD1 matching over 7 bases. This CDR3 has 18 amino acids. After removal of 0 bases from V and 6 bases from J, the junction contained 13 bases not matched to a gene. The germline gives CDR1 SGHNT, CDR2 YENEEA. The full variable domain, rest sourced from reference TRBV11-3 and TRBJ2-2, is EAGVVQSPRYKIIEKKQPVAFWCNPISGHNTLYWYLQNLGQGPELLIRYENEEAVDDSQLPKDRFSAERLKGVDSTLKIQPAELGDSAVYLCASSLERWDRKGPGELFFGEGSRLTVL.

The CDR3 spells CASSQEGFSYNEQFF. CDR3 nucleotide sequence: TGCGCCAGCAGCCAAGAAGGTTTCTCCTACAATGAGCAGTTCTTC. V and J are TRBV4-3 and TRBJ2-1; D remains ambiguous. V lost 0 bases and J 0 bases, leaving 6 bases between the germline ends. Germline V lookup: CDR1 LGHNA, CDR2 YSLEER. This CDR3 spans 15 amino acids.

This chain uses TRBV7-2 with TRBJ1-3; 8 nucleotides line up with TRBD1. The CDR3 runs 15 residues. CDR1 and CDR2 from the germline V gene are SGHTA and FQGNSA. V was pared by 5 bases and J by 0 bases, with 3 bases of the junction left unmatched. In DNA form, the CDR3 reads TGTGCCAGCAGCCGGGACAGGAGCTCTGGAAACACCATATATTTT. This codes for CASSRDRSSGNTIYF. Drawing the rest from reference TRBV7-2 and TRBJ1-3, the complete variable domain is GAGVSQSPSNKVTEKGKDVELRCDPISGHTALYWYRQSLGQGLEFLIYFQGNSAPDKSGLPSDRFSAERTGGSVSTLTIQRTQQEDSAVYLCASSRDRSSGNTIYFGEGSWLTVV.

The gene calls are TRBV5-5 and TRBJ2-3; D unresolved. The CDR3 extends over 15 amino acids. Looked up from germline, CDR1 is SGHKS and CDR2 is YYEKEE (reference sequence). Trimming stripped 5 bases from V and 1 base from J, with 14 bases between. The CDR3 reads CASRDGRQGTDTQYF. CDR3 bases: TGTGCCAGCAGGGATGGTAGGCAGGGCACAGATACGCAGTATTTT.

The chain recombines TRBV4-3 with TRBJ2-1, with D possibly matching TRBD2 (5 bases). This CDR3 has 15 residues. CDR1 is LGHNA, CDR2 YSLEER, per germline. V was pared by 4 bases and J by 8 bases, with 18 bases between. CDR3 amino acids: CASSLQASGGDEQFF. The CDR3 DNA sequence: TGCGCCAGCAGCCTTCAGGCCAGCGGTGGGGATGAGCAGTTCTTC.

In this sample, this clone turned up a few times. The rearrangement uses TRBV5-5 and TRBJ1-5, with D possibly TRBD1 on 5 matching bases. The V and J ends lost 4 bases and 3 bases respectively, with 17 bases between them. The CDR3 runs 16 residues. The germline gives CDR1 SGHKS, CDR2 YYEKEE (reference sequence). CDR3 nucleotides: TGTGCCAGCAGCCCCGCCGGGGGATTCCCCAATCAGCCCCAGCATTTT. It encodes CASSPAGGFPNQPQHF.

The chain is built from TRBV19 and TRBJ2-1, with 8 bases that match TRBD1. Looked up from germline, CDR1 is LNHDA and CDR2 is SQIVND (reference sequence). V trimming: 7 bases; J trimming: 5 bases; junction bases outside the gene matches: 22. CDR3 length: 19 residues. CDR3 region: CASNAGRFPLGQGNNEQFF. CDR3 DNA: TGTGCCAGTAACGCTGGTAGATTCCCGCTAGGACAGGGCAACAATGAGCAGTTCTTC.

CDR3 residues: CASSLASGRRSTDTQYF. The CDR3 nucleotides are TGTGCCAGCAGCTTGGCCTCCGGTAGGCGGAGCACAGATACGCAGTATTTT. The gene calls are TRBV5-4 and TRBJ2-3; the D is unclear. V lost 0 bases and J lost 0, with 14 bases in between. The CDR3 runs to 17 residues. CDR1 is SGHNT, CDR2 YYREEE, per germline (reference sequence). Full variable domain (remainder filled in from reference TRBV5-4 and TRBJ2-3): ETGVTQSPTHLIKTRGQQVTLRCSSQSGHNTVSWYQQALGQGPQFIFQYYREEENGRGNFPPRFSGLQFPNYSSELNVNALELDDSALYLCASSLASGRRSTDTQYFGPGTRLTVL.

The CDR3 region has the DNA TGTGCCAGCAGCGACAGGGAGCGGGAGGGCTCCTACGAGCAGTACTTC. Translated: CASSDREREGSYEQYF. V usage is TRBV7-9 and J usage is TRBJ2-7, with 10 bases aligning to TRBD2. Trimming cost V 5 bases and J 0 bases; bases outside gene matches: 7. The CDR3 spans 16 residues. CDR1 is SEHNR, CDR2 FQNEAQ, per germline (reference sequence). Looking up the rest from reference TRBV7-9 and TRBJ2-7 gives the full variable domain: DTGVSQNPRHKITKRGQNVTFRCDPISEHNRLYWYRQTLGQGPEFLTYFQNEAQLEKSRLLSDRFSAERPKGSFSTLEIQRTEQGDSAMYLCASSDREREGSYEQYFGPGTRLTVT.

The rearrangement links TRBV10-1 to TRBJ2-3; 11 bases fit TRBD2. Looked up from germline, CDR1 is WNHNN and CDR2 is SYGVQD (reference sequence). Germline trimming cut 6 bases from V and 4 bases from J; bases unmatched to any gene: 9. The CDR3 is made up of 16 amino acids. DNA for the CDR3: TGCGCCAGCAGCCCCAGGGCTAGCGGGGGGTCAGATACGCAGTATTTT. It yields the protein CASSPRASGGSDTQYF.

This chain joins TRBV29-1 and TRBJ2-1; no reliable D call. V was pared by 5 bases and J by 3 bases, with 8 bases between. Germline-derived CDR1 and CDR2 are SQVTM and ANQGSEA. The CDR3 is 12 amino acids. The CDR3 region has the DNA TGCAGCGTTCAAGGGAACTACAATGAGCAGTTCTTC. It specifies CSVQGNYNEQFF.

This sequence joins TRBV7-3 and TRBJ2-2; D might be TRBD2 (7 bases). The V gene's germline CDR1 is SGHTA and CDR2 FQGTGA. The CDR3 spans 16 residues. The V and J ends lost 5 bases and 5 bases respectively, with 18 bases between them. This CDR3 reads CASSLRGGSQTGELFF. DNA for the CDR3: TGTGCCAGCAGCCTTAGGGGGGGATCTCAAACCGGGGAGCTGTTTTTT.

This clone was picked up a small number of times. The J gene is TRBJ1-1, the V gene TRBV4-3, with TRBD1 matching over 7 bases. The CDR3 consists of 15 residues. V lost 1 base, J lost 4 bases, and 6 bases stayed unmatched. The germline CDR1 and CDR2 sequences are LGHNA and YSLEER. DNA of the CDR3: TGCGCCAGCAGCCAAGTGGGACAGTTGATCACTGAAGCTTTCTTT. Translated, it gives CASSQVGQLITEAFF.

The J gene is TRBJ1-2, the V gene TRBV19, with D tentatively TRBD1 (5 bases). Germline lookup yields CDR1 LNHDA and CDR2 SQIVND (reference sequence). V gave up 3 bases and J gave up 4 bases, with 12 bases separating them. This CDR3 is built from 14 residues. The CDR3 coding sequence is TGTGCCAGTAGTATGGACATTTTTTCCTATGGCTACACCTTC. It encodes CASSMDIFSYGYTF.

The CDR3 reads CASSTIAGDQEQYF. CDR3 DNA: TGTGCCAGCAGCACCATAGCGGGAGATCAGGAGCAGTACTTC. The chain is built from TRBV7-9 and TRBJ2-7; 9 bases agree with TRBD2. Germline loops: CDR1 SEHNR, CDR2 FQNEAQ (reference sequence). There are 14 residues in the CDR3. The junction had 9 bases not matched to a gene; V was cut back by 5 bases and J by 7 bases.

This clone was observed a single time. This rearrangement joins TRBV30 to TRBJ2-3; D is ambiguous. The CDR3 runs to 12 residues. From germline, CDR1 is GTSNPN and CDR2 SVGIG (reference sequence). V was pared by 4 bases and J by 6 bases, with 11 bases between. The CDR3 DNA is TGTGCCTGGAATCCTCCTGGGGATACGCAGTATTTT. Protein product: CAWNPPGDTQYF.

The rearrangement joins TRBV28 to TRBJ2-4, with D tentatively TRBD1 or TRBD2 (5 bases each). CDR3 length: 16 amino acids. Germline values: CDR1 MDHEN, CDR2 SYDVKM. Trimming cost V 6 bases and J 0 bases, with 15 bases left between them. The CDR3 nucleotides read TGTGCCAGCAGCCCCGTGGGGGTCTTAGCCAAAAACATTCAGTACTTC. This sequence encodes CASSPVGVLAKNIQYF.

The genes are TRBV30 and TRBJ2-7; TRBD1 matches at 7 bases. The junction had 8 bases not matched to a gene; V was cut back by 5 bases and J by 7 bases. CDR3 length: 12 residues. The germline V gene has CDR1 GTSNPN and CDR2 SVGIG (reference sequence). DNA of the CDR3: TGTGCCTGGGAGACAGGGACGCGGGAGCAGTACTTC. This codes for CAWETGTREQYF. The whole variable domain, remainder taken from reference TRBV30 and TRBJ2-7, is SQTIHQWPATLVQPVGSPLSLECTVEGTSNPNLYWYRQAAGRGLQLLFYSVGIGQISSEVPQNLSASRPQDRQFILSSKKLLLSDSGFYLCAWETGTREQYFGPGTRLTVT.